Here is one TCR beta chain with its context. Its antigen is still unknown. TCRdb's table, derived via immunoSEQ multiplex PCR, lists solely in-frame clones and lacks some. This table has 100,000 to 150,000 clones, around 90% appearing once. The record originates from a study of T cell responses to AZD1222 COVID-19 vaccine. The study's findings and limits: Sampling that yielded the repertoires occurred only after the peak T cell response. Increases in Spike-specific TCR breadth and depth were seen after two AZD1222 doses. A mostly white British donor set with more females was recruited, and clonal diversity was possibly underestimated. Reportedly, close to half of spike-specific TCRs are directed against unmutated variant regions.

This clonotype was sampled from an adult in good health. The sequences come from peripheral blood, collected on day 0 of MenACWY control vaccination.

The CDR3 sequence: CASSLSQGKYGYTF. In DNA, the CDR3 is TGTGCCAGCAGTTTATCGCAGGGGAAGTATGGCTACACCTTC. This sequence joins TRBV28 and TRBJ1-2, with D tentatively TRBD1 (6 bases). V gave up 1 base and J gave up 5 bases, with 11 bases separating them. The CDR3 is 14 amino acids. Germline-derived CDR1 and CDR2 are MDHEN and SYDVKM.